These 10 T cell receptor beta chains originate from one sample sequenced in a study of blood T cells in healthy people across ages (dated by TCRdb to 2014 to 2015). The method was 5' RACE. The reads were generated on an Illumina HiSeq 2500. The second PCR ran for about 6 to 11 cycles and used a J-beta primer mix along with a sample-barcoded 5' primer. TCRdb redid the processing of the public reads, applying fastp at Q25 and MiXCR, and retained in-frame beta chains. Identical CDR3 protein sequences are pooled into one entry, listed with their most common genes and DNA. The sample table lists over 1,200,000 distinct CDR3 sequences, roughly 60% of them with a count of one. The biggest ten clones account for 6.7% of the sample. The specimen sequenced was blood. The receptor source for this set is a man between 18 and 35 years old in good health.

The rearrangement joins TRBV5-1 to TRBJ2-7; 7 bases are shared with TRBD1. Germline assignment: CDR1 SGHRS and CDR2 YFSETQ. The CDR3 has 14 residues. Trimming removed 4 bases from V and 2 bases from J; junction bases left unmatched: 6. The CDR3 loop reads CASSPGQFTYEQYF. In nucleotides, the CDR3 is TGCGCCAGCAGCCCGGGACAGTTTACCTACGAGCAGTACTTC.

CDR3 sequence: CASSQVGAETQYF. The CDR3 DNA reads TGTGCCAGCAGCCAAGTGGGGGCAGAGACCCAGTACTTC. V is TRBV3-1 and J is TRBJ2-7, with D possibly TRBD1 on 6 matching bases. The J call may be incorrect, as the DNA end agrees better with TRBJ2-5. CDR1 is LGHDT and CDR2 is YNNKEL in the germline V gene (reference sequence). The CDR3 loop spans 13 amino acids.

This chain uses TRBV7-2 with TRBJ1-1; D uncertain. This CDR3 spans 14 amino acids. The V gene lost 2 bases and the J gene lost 1 base, with 8 bases spanning the gap. The germline V gene has CDR1 SGHTA and CDR2 FQGNSA. The CDR3 spells CASSLWHPNTEAFF. The CDR3 nucleotides read TGTGCCAGCAGCTTATGGCACCCGAACACTGAAGCTTTCTTT.

This clonotype was seen more than once but under ten times. The CDR3 sequence is CASSQAEGGNQPQHF. The CDR3 region has the DNA TGTGCCAGCAGCCAAGCGGAGGGGGGAAATCAGCCCCAGCATTTT. The chain employs TRBV4-2 and TRBJ1-5, with a possible D match to TRBD1 (6 bases). Germline CDR1 LGHNA, CDR2 YNFKEQ. The CDR3 sequence is 15 residues long. The V gene lost 1 base and the J gene lost 4 bases, with 11 bases spanning the gap.

The chain recombines TRBV12-3 or TRBV12-4 with TRBJ2-5; 7 nucleotides line up with TRBD2. J was trimmed by 5 bases and V by 0 bases; bases with no gene match: 12. CDR3 length equals 17 residues. The CDR3 DNA reads as TGTGCCAGCAGTTTAGCCCCCTTCCAGCGGGGAGGGGAGACCCAGTACTTC. Translating it yields CASSLAPFQRGGETQYF.

The chain recombines TRBV7-9 with TRBJ1-1, with 10 bases identical to TRBD1. Germline CDR1 and CDR2: SEHNR and FQNEAQ (reference sequence). The CDR3 consists of 15 residues. V shed 3 bases, J shed 6 bases, and the junction held 7 bases outside the gene matches. CDR3 sequence reads: CASSFWGQGKAEAFF. The CDR3 bases are TGTGCCAGCAGCTTTTGGGGACAGGGGAAGGCTGAAGCTTTCTTT.

The chain uses TRBV3-1 and TRBJ2-7, with unresolved D. Germline V gene data show CDR1 as LGHDT and CDR2 as YNNKEL (reference sequence). This CDR3 has 14 amino acids. V was clipped by 3 bases and J by 6 bases, with 15 bases between them. CDR3 DNA: TGTGCCAGCAGCCACCTCGGAGACGGGTTCGAGCAGTACTTC. Translated: CASSHLGDGFEQYF.

This clonotype was seen more than once but under ten times. The rearrangement joins TRBV27 to TRBJ2-7; tentatively, D is TRBD1 (6 bases). CDR1 is MNHEY and CDR2 is SMNVEV in the germline V gene (reference sequence). Between the trimmed V and J ends, which lost 2 bases and 5 bases, there was a span of 13 bases. This CDR3 is 14 amino acids long. CDR3 protein: CASSLGRGSHEQYF. The CDR3 coding sequence is TGTGCCAGCAGTTTAGGCAGGGGAAGCCACGAGCAGTACTTC.

The V and J genes are TRBV20-1 and TRBJ2-1; 13 nucleotides line up with TRBD2. The CDR3 has 17 residues. V lost 5 bases and J lost 8; bases outside the gene matches: 15. Germline V CDR1 and CDR2: DFQATT, SNEGSKA (reference sequence). The CDR3 spells CSAETIILAGGRDEQFF. The CDR3, as DNA: TGCAGTGCTGAAACGATAATACTAGCGGGAGGGAGGGATGAGCAGTTCTTC.

The V and J genes are TRBV29-1 and TRBJ1-1; tentative D call: TRBD1 (5 bases). CDR3 size: 13 residues. The V end lost 8 bases, the J end lost 5 bases, and 18 bases lay between the germline ends. CDR1 is SQVTM, CDR2 ANQGSEA, per germline. The CDR3 sequence is CSTLIQEKTEAFF. CDR3 nucleotides: TGCAGCACGTTAATACAGGAAAAGACTGAAGCTTTCTTT.